The subject of this entry is one TCR beta chain. The antigen it binds to is not known. No clone much larger than this one lies a single base away; base qualities are absent. Other DNA sequences in this sample translate to the same CDR3. Donors were healthy HIV-negative adults with no recently reported acute infections or vaccinations. All donors were Caucasian adults living in Nashville, Tennessee, USA. Magnetic negative selection was used to enrich CD4+ T cells, after which naive cells were positively selected on CD45RA and the negative fraction became the memory subset. After blood collection by leukapheresis, PBMCs were isolated using Ficoll-Histopaque density gradient centrifugation and then cryopreserved in the vapor phase of liquid nitrogen. Analytical flow cytometry was used to check the purity and quantity of every magnetically sorted T cell population. Genomic DNA was isolated from each sorted fraction and quantified by UV absorbance on a Nanodrop 2000c.

Looking up the germline V gene (reference sequence) yields CDR1 SEHNR and CDR2 FQNEAQ. Its CDR3 holds 13 amino acids, cysteine through phenylalanine. The read is trimmed to its CDR3 DNA, 39 bases read in frame from base 1. The germline V end is reduced by 2 bases and the J end by 5 bases; junction bases left unmatched: 1. This sample is drawn from a study of shared clonotypes between healthy human individuals (TCRdb year 2020). About the investigation overall: A few men and two women, aged 18 to 49 years, made up the cohort. For each donor, three plates each were used for CD4 naive and CD4 memory, two plates were used for CD8 naive, and one plate was used for CD8 memory. To estimate repertoire size and how much clonotypes are shared between individuals, the study performed deep sequencing of blood TCR repertoires from about five healthy adults. To increase sequencing depth and limit assay-specific biases, different laboratories used diverse techniques to prepare libraries and sequence TCR repertoires. Leukapheresis yielded between about 0.9 and 10 billion PBMCs per donor.

Using the deep immunoSEQ assay, TCR CDR3 regions were amplified from genomic DNA by multiplex PCR. Genomic DNA extracted from each cell subset was distributed evenly over all wells of several immunoSEQ 96-well plates, and each plate served as one replicate. Each replicate PCR for sorted subsets received about 200 ng genomic DNA, equal to roughly 33,000 T cell genomes. Purified libraries were measured with a Qubit 3.0 fluorometer, size-checked on a Bioanalyzer 2100, and measured again with the KAPA Library Quantification kit. Every immunoSEQ 96-well plate was sequenced on a separate single-read 150-cycle Illumina NextSeq 550 flow cell. Per the original workflow: Because only junctional sequences without quality scores were contained in the immunoSEQ output, filtering matching that applied to full-length reads could not be performed. Sequences were annotated with PyIR, a Python wrapper for IgBLAST v1.9, and V/J genes and CDR3 were assigned using IMGT germline references. Reads were filtered out if the reads had weak V/J assignments (E-value above 1e-6), no CDR3, stop codons, out-of-frame junctions, or ambiguous translated residues. A V3J clonotype was defined by an identical inferred V gene, J gene, and CDR3 amino acid sequence. The percentage overlap between two repertoires was calculated by dividing the number of shared unique clonotypes by the size of the smaller repertoire. Three approaches were used to assess repertoire richness: RTK rarefaction, the Chao1 estimator, and Recon v2.1 estimates of unobserved clonotypes. For all TCRbeta clonotypes obtained by the gDNA method from a few donors, generation probabilities were computed with OLGA. Not all clones reach the TCRdb copy of this immuneACCESS table, which keeps in-frame sequences only. Checked studies attribute under half of the gap to unresolved V genes and leave the rest unexplained. That table furnishes V, J and clone size, whereas the DNA furnished D and trimming. The sample contains 2,500,000 or so clones, approximately 94% of them found a single time. The ten largest clones add up to 0.35% to 0.45% of the sample.

Broad study findings and their caveats: Across a few donors, roughly 5% of naive CD4, roughly 3.4% of naive CD8, roughly 2.3% of memory CD4, and roughly 0.4% of memory CD8 clonotypes were shared. Because the study included only a small number of donors, the genetic and exposure-history diversity represented was limited. Pairwise subsampling indicated that sequencing depth was expected to affect the degree of clonotype sharing among donors. Estimated clonotype richness was generally larger for naive than for memory subsets. Rarefaction of sorted-subset datasets indicated incomplete sequencing despite the large sequencing depth. Compared with non-shared clonotypes, the clonotypes found in all four sorted-subset donors had higher generation probabilities. Only blood was sampled, and tissue TCR repertoires likely differ from those in blood.

The chain uses TRBV7-9 and TRBJ2-5, and TRBD1 aligns with 8 junction nucleotides. The source material was naive CD4+ T cells from PBMCs. The cell subset or site label here, explained by the study, means: CD45RA+ positively selected. The TCR was taken from a man aged 18 to 29 in good health. Some clones in this sample may be carry-over from other donors' samples. The sequenced DNA is TGTGCCAGCAGCTTACGACAGGGGGAGACCCAGTACTTC. It is translated as CASSLRQGETQYF.